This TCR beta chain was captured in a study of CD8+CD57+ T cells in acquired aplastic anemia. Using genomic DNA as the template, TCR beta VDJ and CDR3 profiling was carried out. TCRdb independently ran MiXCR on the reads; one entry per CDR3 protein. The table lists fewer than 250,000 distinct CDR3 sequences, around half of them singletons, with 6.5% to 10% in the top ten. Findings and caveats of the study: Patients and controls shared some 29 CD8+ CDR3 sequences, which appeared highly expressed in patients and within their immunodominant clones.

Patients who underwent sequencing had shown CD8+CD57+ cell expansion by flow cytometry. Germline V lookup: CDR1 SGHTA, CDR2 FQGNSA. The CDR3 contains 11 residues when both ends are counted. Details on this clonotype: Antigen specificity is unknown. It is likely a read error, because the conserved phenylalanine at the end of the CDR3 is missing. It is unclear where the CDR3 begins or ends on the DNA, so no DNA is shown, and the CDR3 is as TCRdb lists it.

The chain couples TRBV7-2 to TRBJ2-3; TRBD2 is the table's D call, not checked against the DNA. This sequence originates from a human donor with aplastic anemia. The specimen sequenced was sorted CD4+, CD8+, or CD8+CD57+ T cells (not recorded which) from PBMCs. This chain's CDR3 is CASSLVGGSDY.